The 24 T cell receptor beta chains below were found in one sample sequenced in a study of post-analysis software for immune sequencing data. The library was made from cDNA and included unique molecular identifiers. TCRdb ran MiXCR on the PCR reads and lists one entry per CDR3 protein. Here the sample spans around 710,000 distinct CDR3 sequences, about 45% being singletons. Findings of the study overall: Patients carried roughly 5 TRBV segments more frequently than controls did, and TRBV5-6, TRBV5-1 and TRBV20-1 were among them.

For these TCRs, the target antigens are not known. The sample consisted of blood. These receptors came from a girl aged 5-17 years with multiple sclerosis.

The rearrangement uses TRBV7-9 and TRBJ1-2; possible D gene TRBD1, 5 bases. The length of the CDR3 is 15 residues. Germline V gene lookup returns CDR1 SEHNR and CDR2 FQNEAQ (reference sequence). V lost 3 bases to trimming and J lost 3 bases, with 14 bases between them. The CDR3, as DNA: TGTGCCAGCAGCTTGCGGGGGGAGGGTGACTATGGCTACACCTTC. Translated: CASSLRGEGDYGYTF.

V is TRBV7-6 and J is TRBJ2-1; TRBD2 matches at 9 bases. J was trimmed by 8 bases and V by 4 bases; bases with no gene match: 6. Germline loops: CDR1 SGHVS, CDR2 FNYEAQ. This CDR3 contains 14 residues. CDR3 protein: CASSSGLAPDEQFF. Here the CDR3 DNA reads TGTGCCAGCAGCTCGGGACTAGCCCCGGATGAGCAGTTCTTC.

The V and J genes are TRBV18 and TRBJ2-5, with no clear D. Germline CDR1 reads KGHSH; CDR2 reads LQKENI. The CDR3 is made up of 13 amino acids. V was trimmed by 6 bases and J by 2 bases, leaving 10 bases between them. In DNA, the CDR3 is TGTGCCAGCTCCTCCCCGGGTCAAGAGACCCAGTACTTC. This sequence encodes CASSSPGQETQYF.

This clonotype appeared a few times. This chain links TRBV7-9 with TRBJ2-1; TRBD2 aligns across 7 bases. Germline lookup yields CDR1 SEHNR and CDR2 FQNEAQ (reference sequence). CDR3 length: 17 amino acids. V trimming: 5 bases; J trimming: 0 bases; junction bases outside the gene matches: 10. The CDR3 is CASSPTSASGSYNEQFF. CDR3 in DNA: TGTGCCAGCAGCCCAACTAGCGCCTCGGGCTCCTACAATGAGCAGTTCTTC.

This clonotype appeared a single time. This rearrangement joins TRBV20-1 to TRBJ2-3; 7 bases align to TRBD2. This CDR3 contains 15 residues. The V gene end was trimmed by 6 bases and the J gene end by 3 bases; junction bases not matched to a gene: 12. Germline CDR1 is DFQATT and CDR2 is SNEGSKA (reference sequence). CDR3: CSALAGPPATDTQYF. The CDR3 region has the DNA TGCAGTGCCTTAGCGGGTCCTCCCGCAACAGATACGCAGTATTTT.

V usage is TRBV20-1 and J usage is TRBJ2-5; no clear D. The J call could be wrong; TRBJ2-7 is a better fit for the DNA end. Germline V gives CDR1 DFQATT, CDR2 SNEGSKA (reference sequence). The CDR3 spans 12 residues. CDR3 residues: CSARVFEYEQYF. The CDR3 region has the DNA TGCAGTGCTAGAGTGTTCGAGTACGAGCAGTACTTC.

The rearrangement joins TRBV19 to TRBJ2-1; 10 nucleotides line up with TRBD2. The CDR3 sequence is 15 residues long. J gave up 6 bases and V 6 bases, and 8 bases lay outside the gene matches. Germline V gene sequence: CDR1 LNHDA, CDR2 SQIVND (reference sequence). CDR3 sequence (DNA): TGTGCCAGTAGGAATGAGCGGGAGGGCCGCAATGAGCAGTTCTTC. This gives the protein CASRNEREGRNEQFF.

This clonotype has a count of ten or more. It may be a read error: a sequence one base away is much more abundant. This chain joins TRBV24-1 and TRBJ2-1; 7 positions agree with TRBD2. The CDR3 runs 13 residues. Germline loops: CDR1 KGHDR, CDR2 SFDVKD. DNA of the CDR3: TGTGCCACCAGGGATTGGACTAGCAATGAGCAGTTCTTC. Translation gives CATRDWTSNEQFF.

The chain couples TRBV9 to TRBJ1-2; D gene uncertain. The V end lost 0 bases, the J end lost 2 bases, and 11 bases lay between the germline ends. The germline gives CDR1 SGDLS, CDR2 YYNGEE. This CDR3 has 15 residues. Here the CDR3 reads CASSVGSSGNYGYTF. The CDR3 nucleotides read TGTGCCAGCAGCGTAGGGAGTAGCGGGAACTATGGCTACACCTTC.

This chain links TRBV6-6 with TRBJ1-2, with D perhaps matching TRBD1 (5 bases). The CDR3 spans 11 residues. Between the trimmed V and J ends, which lost 7 bases and 8 bases, there was a span of 11 bases. Germline lookup yields CDR1 MNHNY and CDR2 SVGAGI (reference sequence). The CDR3 region has the DNA TGTGCCAGCACCCCGGGACGAGGCTACACCTTC. Its protein is CASTPGRGYTF.

This clonotype was seen a few times. One end of the junction varies from germline; a read error may be responsible. The chain uses TRBV6-5 and TRBJ2-3; either TRBD1 or TRBD2 may supply D (5 bases each). This CDR3 contains 15 residues. From germline, CDR1 is MNHEY and CDR2 SVGAGI. The CDR3 region is CASSFQGVGTDTQYF. The CDR3 DNA sequence: TGTGCCAGTAGTTTCCAGGGAGTGGGCACAGATACGCAGTATTTT.

This clonotype has only a few counts. This chain's CDR3 is CASSPRDRFSGANVLTF. In DNA, the CDR3 is TGTGCCAGCAGCCCTCGGGACAGATTTTCTGGGGCCAACGTCCTGACTTTC. The genes are TRBV3-1 and TRBJ2-6, with 7 bases matching TRBD1. V dropped 4 bases and J dropped 1; count of bases not matched to a gene: 7. Germline CDR1 LGHDT, CDR2 YNNKEL (reference sequence). This CDR3 is built from 17 residues.

This clonotype has only a few counts. V usage is TRBV7-3 and J usage is TRBJ2-6; no reliable D call. The V end was cut by 2 bases, the J end by 1 base, with 6 bases between. The CDR3 consists of 15 residues. Germline V lookup: CDR1 SGHTA, CDR2 FQGTGA. The CDR3 DNA sequence: TGTGCCAGCAGCTTACCGCTATCTGGGGCCAACGTCCTGACTTTC. This translates into CASSLPLSGANVLTF.

This clonotype was seen more than once but under ten times. The rearrangement links TRBV11-1 to TRBJ1-2, with a possible D match to TRBD1 (6 bases). The germline V and J ends were trimmed by 3 bases and 6 bases, with 20 bases remaining between them. Germline-derived CDR1 and CDR2 are SGHAT and FQDESV (reference sequence). The CDR3 has 16 residues. The CDR3 DNA sequence: TGTGCCAGCAGCTTTTTGGCGTCTGCGGGGGCGGATGGCTACACCTTC. Protein: CASSFLASAGADGYTF.

The J gene is TRBJ2-3, the V gene TRBV9, with 10 nucleotides matching TRBD2. Germline loops: CDR1 SGDLS, CDR2 YYNGEE. V lost 3 bases, J lost 4 bases, and 8 bases stayed unmatched. The CDR3 runs 16 residues. The CDR3 is CASSGEREGPPDTQYF. The CDR3 DNA is TGTGCCAGCAGCGGAGAGCGGGAGGGCCCTCCAGATACGCAGTATTTT.

In its sample, this clonotype was seen once. The rearrangement joins TRBV20-1 to TRBJ2-7, with a weak D call TRBD2 (6 bases). The CDR3 totals 14 residues. Per the germline V gene, CDR1 is DFQATT and CDR2 is SNEGSKA (reference sequence). Trimming cost V 1 base and J 2 bases, with 12 bases left between them. Here the CDR3 reads CSARVPGGTYEQYF. CDR3 DNA sequence: TGCAGTGCTAGAGTGCCGGGCGGGACCTACGAGCAGTACTTC.

V is TRBV6-2 or TRBV6-3 and J is TRBJ2-4; D is possibly TRBD2 (5 bases). The CDR3 has 17 residues. The germline V gene encodes CDR1 MNHEY and CDR2 SVGEGT. The V end lost 4 bases, the J end lost 3 bases, and 19 bases lay between the germline ends. This chain's CDR3 is CASSFGLREVFKNIQYF. For the CDR3, the DNA is TGTGCCAGCAGTTTTGGACTCCGAGAGGTTTTCAAAAACATTCAGTACTTC.

This clonotype has only a few counts. The V and J genes are TRBV3-1 and TRBJ2-3; D gene uncertain. The CDR3 has 15 residues. The V end was cut by 1 base, the J end by 0 bases, with 8 bases between. The germline V gene has CDR1 LGHDT and CDR2 YNNKEL (reference sequence). CDR3 protein: CASSQATRSTDTQYF. In DNA form, the CDR3 reads TGTGCCAGCAGCCAAGCGACGAGGAGCACAGATACGCAGTATTTT.

CDR3 DNA: TGTGCCAGCAGTTACGCGCAGACCTACACAGATACGCAGTATTTT. It specifies CASSYAQTYTDTQYF. The chain links TRBV27 to TRBJ2-3; D call uncertain. The CDR3 contains 15 residues. Trimming removed 4 bases at V and 2 bases at J, with 13 bases between. Looked up from germline, CDR1 is MNHEY and CDR2 is SMNVEV (reference sequence).

The gene calls are TRBV6-6 and TRBJ1-1; 7 bases match TRBD1. In germline, CDR1 is MNHNY, CDR2 SVGAGI (reference sequence). With 6 bases clipped from V and 4 bases from J, the junction kept 8 bases outside the gene matches. This CDR3 region has 14 residues. CDR3 region: CASSADRVPTEAFF. DNA of the CDR3: TGTGCCAGCAGCGCCGACAGGGTCCCCACTGAAGCTTTCTTT.

The CDR3 DNA reads as TGTGCCAGCAGCCAAGATAGTCGGTCCGGGGAGCTGTTTTTT. This translates into CASSQDSRSGELFF. This chain joins TRBV3-1 and TRBJ2-2; D is unclear. Trimming cost V 0 bases and J 6 bases, with 8 bases left between them. CDR1 LGHDT and CDR2 YNNKEL come from the germline V gene (reference sequence). This CDR3 has 14 residues.

The chain carries TRBV27 and TRBJ2-5; 13 bases match TRBD2. The J call is in doubt because the DNA end fits TRBJ2-7 better. CDR1 is MNHEY, CDR2 SMNVEV, per germline (reference sequence). This CDR3 has 13 residues. This CDR3 is CASSRLAGGEQYF. The CDR3 DNA reads TGTGCCAGCAGCCGACTAGCGGGAGGCGAGCAGTACTTC.

To note about this clonotype: Because it lacks the conserved phenylalanine or tryptophan at the end, this CDR3 is likely a read error. CDR3 in DNA: TGTGCCAGCAGTGTCGGAACAGATACGCAGTATTCT. Protein product: CASSVGTDTQYS. The rearrangement links TRBV12-3 or TRBV12-4 to TRBJ2-3, with no clear D. CDR3 length equals 12 residues. Trimming removed 5 bases from V and 3 bases from J, with 6 bases in between.

The chain combines TRBV20-1 with TRBJ2-1; 9 positions match TRBD2. CDR1 is DFQATT and CDR2 is SNEGSKA in the germline V gene (reference sequence). V lost 0 bases, J lost 4 bases, and 7 bases stayed unmatched. The CDR3 consists of 16 residues. CDR3 protein: CSARDQFSGGYNEQFF. In DNA form, the CDR3 reads TGCAGTGCTAGAGATCAATTCAGCGGGGGGTACAATGAGCAGTTCTTC.